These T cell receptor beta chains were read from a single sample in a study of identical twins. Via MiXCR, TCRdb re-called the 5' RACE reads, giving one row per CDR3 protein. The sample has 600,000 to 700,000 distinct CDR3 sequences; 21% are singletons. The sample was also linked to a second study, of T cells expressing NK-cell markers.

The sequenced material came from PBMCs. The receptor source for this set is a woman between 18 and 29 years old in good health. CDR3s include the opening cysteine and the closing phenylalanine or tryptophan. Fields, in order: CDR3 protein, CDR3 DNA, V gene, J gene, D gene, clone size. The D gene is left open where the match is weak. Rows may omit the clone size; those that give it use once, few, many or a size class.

cdr3_aa: CASRISGSMSDTQYF
cdr3_nt: TGTGCCAGCAGAATTAGCGGGAGTATGTCAGATACGCAGTATTTT
v_call: TRBV2
j_call: TRBJ2-3
d_call: TRBD2
clone_size: -

cdr3_aa: CATDPGQGVNEQFF
cdr3_nt: TGTGCCACGGACCCTGGACAGGGAGTCAATGAGCAGTTCTTC
v_call: TRBV10-3
j_call: TRBJ2-1
d_call: TRBD1
clone_size: few

cdr3_aa: CASSQRTGAVDEQYF
cdr3_nt: TGCGCCAGCAGCCAACGGACAGGGGCGGTCGACGAGCAGTACTTC
v_call: TRBV4-3
j_call: TRBJ2-7
d_call: TRBD1
clone_size: few

cdr3_aa: CSVGAAGVQETQYF
cdr3_nt: TGCAGCGTTGGGGCAGCGGGAGTGCAAGAGACCCAGTACTTC
v_call: TRBV29-1
j_call: TRBJ2-5
d_call: TRBD2
clone_size: few

cdr3_aa: CASSPALPPGRTTEAFF
cdr3_nt: TGCGCCAGCAGCCCCGCCCTACCACCGGGGAGAACCACTGAAGCTTTCTTT
v_call: TRBV5-1
j_call: TRBJ1-1
d_call: -
clone_size: -

cdr3_aa: CSSSLRTGELFF
cdr3_nt: TGTTCCAGCAGCTTGCGAACCGGGGAGCTGTTTTTT
v_call: TRBV7-3
j_call: TRBJ2-2
d_call: -
clone_size: -

cdr3_aa: CASSLATSGKIGEQYF
cdr3_nt: TGTGCCAGCAGCTTAGCGACTAGCGGGAAGATCGGAGAGCAGTACTTC
v_call: TRBV7-9
j_call: TRBJ2-7
d_call: TRBD2
clone_size: many

cdr3_aa: CASSSSYRISYEQYF
cdr3_nt: TGTGCCAGCAGTTCGAGCTACAGGATCTCCTACGAGCAGTACTTC
v_call: TRBV12-3/TRBV12-4
j_call: TRBJ2-7
d_call: -
clone_size: few

cdr3_aa: CSVERGGAEQFF
cdr3_nt: TGCAGCGTTGAGAGGGGCGGGGCTGAGCAGTTCTTC
v_call: TRBV29-1
j_call: TRBJ2-1
d_call: -
clone_size: -

cdr3_aa: CASSVGPNAKNIQYF
cdr3_nt: TGTGCCAGCAGCGTAGGGCCCAACGCCAAAAACATTCAGTACTTC
v_call: TRBV9
j_call: TRBJ2-4
d_call: -
clone_size: -

cdr3_aa: CASSYGKRGETQYF
cdr3_nt: TGTGCCAGCAGTTACGGAAAGAGGGGAGAGACCCAGTACTTC
v_call: TRBV6-5
j_call: TRBJ2-5
d_call: -
clone_size: few

cdr3_aa: CSVEELGLAGILSTDTQYF
cdr3_nt: TGCAGCGTTGAGGAGTTAGGCCTAGCGGGTATACTCAGCACAGATACGCAGTATTTT
v_call: TRBV29-1
j_call: TRBJ2-3
d_call: TRBD2
clone_size: -

cdr3_aa: CSVRPWETQYF
cdr3_nt: TGCAGTGTTAGGCCCTGGGAGACCCAGTACTTC
v_call: TRBV20-1
j_call: TRBJ2-5
d_call: -
clone_size: -

cdr3_aa: CASSAGTGEPYF
cdr3_nt: TGCGCCAGCAGCGCTGGGACTGGCGAGCCGTACTTC
v_call: TRBV5-1
j_call: TRBJ2-7
d_call: -
clone_size: -